A single sample gave rise to the 28 T cell receptor beta chains below, sequenced in a study of cytomegalovirus exposure and HLA in healthy donors. The PCR was carried out with 60 Vbeta primers and 13 Jbeta primers. Only in-frame clones appear in the TCRdb table, and some are missing; sequencing was by immunoSEQ multiplex PCR. The table lists 170,000 or so clones, 75% to 85% of them singletons. The sample comprised PBMCs. All receptors derive from a boy aged 5-17 years in good health and CMV-seronegative.

The gene calls are TRBV6-1 and TRBJ1-6, with a tentative D call TRBD1 (5 bases). In germline, CDR1 is MNHNS, CDR2 SASEGT. CDR3 size: 13 residues. V lost 7 bases to trimming and J lost 8 bases, with 12 bases between them. The CDR3 DNA reads TGTGCCAGCAAACAGGCTATTGATTCACCCCTCCACTTT. Translated: CASKQAIDSPLHF.

The gene calls are TRBV10-1 and TRBJ2-3, with D unresolved. The CDR3 has 13 residues. The V end lost 2 bases, the J end lost 2 bases, and 5 bases lay between the germline ends. From germline, CDR1 is WNHNN and CDR2 SYGVQD (reference sequence). This CDR3 reads CASSEDNTDTQYF. For the CDR3, the DNA is TGCGCCAGCAGTGAGGACAACACAGATACGCAGTATTTT.

This rearrangement joins TRBV27 to TRBJ2-3; D possibly corresponds to TRBD2 (6 bases). This CDR3 contains 17 residues. Trimming removed 2 bases at V and 2 bases at J, with 17 bases between. Germline assignment: CDR1 MNHEY and CDR2 SMNVEV (reference sequence). The CDR3 DNA follows: TGTGCCAGCAGTTTAGCCACGTCGGGACTCACCACAGATACGCAGTATTTT. Translating it yields CASSLATSGLTTDTQYF.

The rearrangement uses TRBV25-1 and TRBJ1-2, with D possibly TRBD1 on 5 matching bases. This CDR3 spans 13 amino acids. Trimming left V 3 bases short and J 6 bases short, with 11 bases between. Germline V gene data show CDR1 as MGHDK and CDR2 as SYGVNS. In DNA form, the CDR3 reads TGTGCCAGCAGTGACTACGGCAGGGATGGCTACACCTTC. Protein: CASSDYGRDGYTF.

The J gene is TRBJ1-1, the V gene TRBV29-1; D uncertain. The CDR3 loop spans 14 amino acids. Looked up from germline, CDR1 is SQVTM and CDR2 is ANQGSEA. The V gene lost 3 bases and the J gene lost 5 bases, with 16 bases spanning the gap. CDR3: CSVDLEGLGTEAFF. The CDR3 region has the DNA TGCAGCGTTGATTTAGAGGGATTGGGGACTGAAGCTTTCTTT.

The V call is TRBV18, the J call TRBJ2-1, with a weak D call TRBD2 (5 bases). Germline loops: CDR1 KGHSH, CDR2 LQKENI. The V gene lost 2 bases and the J gene lost 4 bases, with 12 bases spanning the gap. The CDR3 extends over 15 amino acids. CDR3 bases: TGTGCCAGCTCACCAAGCGGCACGCCTTACAATGAGCAGTTCTTC. Translation gives CASSPSGTPYNEQFF.

J is TRBJ2-2 and V is TRBV5-1; possible D gene TRBD1, 5 bases. Trimming cost V 8 bases and J 2 bases, with 13 bases left between them. The CDR3 runs 14 residues. Looked up from germline, CDR1 is SGHRS and CDR2 is YFSETQ. CDR3 bases: TGCGCCAGTAAAGAGACAGACAACACCGGGGAGCTGTTTTTT. It codes for CASKETDNTGELFF.

The chain uses TRBV13 and TRBJ2-4; possibly TRBD2 for D (5 bases). V was shortened by 4 bases and J by 0 bases, with 13 bases between the two germline ends. Looked up from germline, CDR1 is PRHDT and CDR2 is FYEKMQ (reference sequence). This CDR3 contains 16 residues. CDR3 bases: TGTGCCAGCAGCTCCCCGACCGGGATAGCCAAAAACATTCAGTACTTC. Translation: CASSSPTGIAKNIQYF.

This chain uses TRBV5-8 with TRBJ1-3; unclear D gene. The CDR3 contains 14 residues. Germline V gene data show CDR1 as SGHTS and CDR2 as YDEGEE. The V and J ends lost 3 bases and 0 bases respectively, with 7 bases between them. The CDR3 loop reads CASSWALSGNTIYF. CDR3 DNA: TGTGCCAGCAGCTGGGCCCTCTCTGGAAACACCATATATTTT. Supplemented by reference TRBV5-8 and TRBJ1-3, the full variable domain reads EAGVTQSPTHLIKTRGQQATLRCSPISGHTSVYWYQQALGLGLQFLLWYDEGEERNRGNFPPRFSGRQFPNYSSELNVNALELEDSALYLCASSWALSGNTIYFGEGSWLTVV.

The chain is built from TRBV4-2 and TRBJ2-1; 10 bases are a match to TRBD1. Germline V gene data show CDR1 as LGHNA and CDR2 as YNFKEQ. This CDR3 is built from 17 residues. The J segment lost 8 bases and the V segment lost 3 bases, leaving 13 bases of the junction unmatched. DNA for the CDR3: TGTGCCAGCAGCCAGACCCTCGGGACAGGGGATATCCATGAGCAGTTCTTC. This sequence encodes CASSQTLGTGDIHEQFF.

The rearrangement uses TRBV5-6 and TRBJ2-7, with TRBD2 matching 14 bases. CDR1 SGHDT and CDR2 YYEEEE come from the germline V gene. The CDR3 covers 18 residues. Trimming took 3 bases from V and 2 from J; bases not matched to a gene: 10. DNA for the CDR3: TGTGCCAGCAGCTCGAAAGGACTAGCGGGAGGTTTAGCCTACGAGCAGTACTTC. It yields the protein CASSSKGLAGGLAYEQYF.

The chain links TRBV10-3 to TRBJ2-1, with TRBD2 matching over 7 bases. Germline-derived CDR1 and CDR2 are ENHRY and SYGVKD. V lost 10 bases to trimming and J lost 5 bases; unmatched junction nucleotides: 11. The length of the CDR3 is 14 residues. CDR3 sequence: CATINGEGNNEQFF. The DNA for the CDR3 is TGTGCCACCATCAACGGGGAGGGTAACAATGAGCAGTTCTTC.

This chain joins TRBV5-4 and TRBJ1-1, with TRBD1 as a possible D gene (6 bases). V lost 6 bases, J lost 1 base, and 10 bases lay in between. This CDR3 has 13 amino acids. The germline CDR1 and CDR2 sequences are SGHNT and YYREEE (reference sequence). This CDR3 reads CASTLTGNTEAFF. The CDR3 DNA reads as TGTGCCAGCACTTTGACAGGGAACACTGAAGCTTTCTTT.

The rearrangement joins TRBV7-9 to TRBJ1-2; D is unresolved. Germline CDR1 reads SEHNR; CDR2 reads FQNEAQ (reference sequence). The CDR3 is made up of 12 amino acids. Deletions cut 5 bases from V and 5 bases from J, with 9 bases between. CDR3 protein: CASSPDSYGYTF. The CDR3 bases are TGTGCCAGCAGCCCGGACTCGTATGGCTACACCTTC.

The chain recombines TRBV7-9 with TRBJ1-1; a weak D match, TRBD1 (6 bases). The CDR3 covers 14 residues. The germline CDR1 and CDR2 sequences are SEHNR and FQNEAQ (reference sequence). The V and J ends lost 5 bases and 7 bases respectively, with 17 bases between them. CDR3 residues: CASSRGGLRGEAFF. The DNA of the CDR3 is TGTGCCAGCAGCCGGGGGGGGCTAAGGGGTGAAGCTTTCTTT.

The chain employs TRBV7-9 and TRBJ2-5; tentative D call: TRBD2 (6 bases). CDR3 length: 15 residues. Trimming shortened V by 5 bases and J by 4 bases, and 17 bases separated the two germline ends. Germline V gene data show CDR1 as SEHNR and CDR2 as FQNEAQ (reference sequence). CDR3 nucleotide sequence: TGTGCCAGCAGCCCGGGGGACGGGAGAGGAGAGACCCAGTACTTC. This gives the protein CASSPGDGRGETQYF.

This clone was seen a few times. The J gene is TRBJ1-2, the V gene TRBV6-6; 10 positions agree with TRBD1. The CDR3 runs 15 residues. Germline lookup yields CDR1 MNHNY and CDR2 SVGAGI (reference sequence). Trimming cost V 5 bases and J 6 bases; bases outside gene matches: 9. The CDR3 loop reads CASSDRGRGLHGYTF. In DNA, the CDR3 is TGTGCCAGCAGTGACAGGGGGCGCGGGTTACATGGCTACACCTTC.

This chain links TRBV5-8 with TRBJ2-1; a weak D match, TRBD2 (5 bases). The CDR3 covers 14 residues. Trimming pared 1 base from V and 5 bases from J, leaving 10 bases between. Germline values: CDR1 SGHTS, CDR2 YDEGEE. CDR3 nucleotide sequence: TGTGCCAGCAGCTTGCGAGGGCTGAACAATGAGCAGTTCTTC. It codes for CASSLRGLNNEQFF.

This chain connects TRBV19 to TRBJ2-1, with unresolved D. V lost 3 bases and J 5 bases, leaving 5 bases between the germline ends. The CDR3 has 12 amino acids. CDR1 and CDR2 from the germline V gene are LNHDA and SQIVND (reference sequence). This CDR3 is CASSMRNNEQFF. The CDR3 nucleotides are TGTGCCAGTAGTATGCGTAACAATGAGCAGTTCTTC. The full variable domain, its missing parts supplied by reference TRBV19 and TRBJ2-1, is DGGITQSPKYLFRKEGQNVTLSCEQNLNHDAMYWYRQDPGQGLRLIYYSQIVNDFQKGDIAEGYSVSREKKESFPLTVTSAQKNPTAFYLCASSMRNNEQFFGPGTRLTVL.

This clone was observed a few times. The chain is built from TRBV14 and TRBJ2-7; 14 bases are a match to TRBD2. J lost 3 bases, V lost 5 bases, and 3 bases had no gene match. Germline V gene lookup returns CDR1 SGHDN and CDR2 FVKESK. The CDR3 spans 15 residues. The CDR3 DNA reads as TGTGCCAGCAGCGCCGGACTAGCGGGGGGCTACGAGCAGTACTTC. It specifies CASSAGLAGGYEQYF.

This sequence joins TRBV10-3 and TRBJ1-1, with 8 bases that match TRBD1. Trimming took 7 bases from V and 1 from J; bases not matched to a gene: 11. The CDR3 runs 16 residues. CDR1 is ENHRY, CDR2 SYGVKD, per germline. CDR3 amino acids: CAIKGTGQLQNTEAFF. The CDR3 nucleotides are TGTGCCATCAAGGGGACAGGACAACTACAGAACACTGAAGCTTTCTTT.

The chain employs TRBV10-3 and TRBJ2-5; TRBD2 aligns across 10 bases. The J call is doubtful: the DNA matches TRBJ2-7 better. Germline CDR1 reads ENHRY; CDR2 reads SYGVKD. The CDR3 sequence is 15 residues long. Written as DNA, the CDR3 is TGTGCCATCAGGAATAGCGGGAGGTCTTCCTACGAGCAGTACTTC. It translates to CAIRNSGRSSYEQYF.

This clone occurred a few times. The V gene is TRBV2, the J gene TRBJ1-5; 7 nucleotides line up with TRBD1. The germline V gene encodes CDR1 SNHLY and CDR2 FYNNEI. This CDR3 comprises 15 residues. Losses at the gene ends were 3 bases for V and 0 bases for J; bases not matched to a gene: 2. The CDR3 nucleotides are TGTGCCAGCAGTGAGACAGGGAATAGCAATCAGCCCCAGCATTTT. Its translation is CASSETGNSNQPQHF.

This chain links TRBV4-2 with TRBJ1-5; 8 bases fit TRBD1. Germline V lookup: CDR1 LGHNA, CDR2 YNFKEQ. This CDR3 has 15 residues. V shed 0 bases and J 4 bases; nucleotides not matched to a gene: 2. The CDR3 DNA sequence: TGTGCCAGCAGCCAAGATCGGGACAGGAATCAGCCCCAGCATTTT. It yields the protein CASSQDRDRNQPQHF.

The V call is TRBV4-3, the J call TRBJ1-2, with D tentatively TRBD1 (5 bases). This CDR3 has 14 residues. Trimming removed 4 bases at V and 7 bases at J, with 16 bases between. Germline V gene lookup returns CDR1 LGHNA and CDR2 YSLEER. The CDR3 DNA reads as TGCGCCAGCAGCCCCCAAGGTGGGAGGGGTGGCTACACCTTC. As protein: CASSPQGGRGGYTF.

This clone occurred a few times. CDR3 DNA: TGTGCCAGCTCACCGGGACAGGGAACCAGCTCCTACGAGCAGTACTTC. Amino acids: CASSPGQGTSSYEQYF. The rearrangement links TRBV18 to TRBJ2-7; TRBD1 agrees at 9 bases. The J segment lost 0 bases and the V segment lost 3 bases, leaving 6 bases of the junction unmatched. The CDR3 is 16 amino acids. From germline, CDR1 is KGHSH and CDR2 LQKENI.

The chain combines TRBV19 with TRBJ2-3, with D possibly being TRBD1 (5 bases). The germline gives CDR1 LNHDA, CDR2 SQIVND (reference sequence). V was shortened by 5 bases and J by 5 bases, with 14 bases between the two germline ends. The CDR3 contains 14 residues. The CDR3 DNA sequence: TGTGCCAGTAGTTCCCCCAGCCAGGGAGATACGCAGTATTTT. It encodes CASSSPSQGDTQYF.

The rearrangement uses TRBV7-9 and TRBJ2-1; weak D call: TRBD1 (6 bases). V was cut by 5 bases and J by 3 bases, with 14 bases left in between. This CDR3 has 15 amino acids. Per the germline V gene, CDR1 is SEHNR and CDR2 is FQNEAQ (reference sequence). The CDR3 loop is CASSRLGADYNEQFF. The CDR3 DNA sequence: TGTGCCAGCAGCCGGCTGGGGGCTGACTACAATGAGCAGTTCTTC.